This note documents a single TCR beta chain sequence. Its antigen is as yet unknown. Cultured CD4+ T cells had their DNA profiled by the Oncomine TCR Beta short-read assay. TCRdb reanalysed the PCR reads using MiXCR and keeps one entry per CDR3 protein. The data hold thousands of distinct CDR3 sequences, with approximately 77% observed a single time. The sample belongs to a study of vaccination and CD4 T cells after COVID-19. On the study more broadly: Two-dose vaccination with either BNT162b2 or mRNA-1273 was given to participants. Sampling after COVID took place at a median of about 98 days (range 35 to 161) following diagnosis.

Treatment defined: approximately 9-day PBMC culture with coronavirus spike peptide pools or control peptides (ViraFEST assay). ViraFEST stimulated the growth of antigen-specific T cells using peptide pools and subsequently profiled their TCRs by sequencing. Every positive PCR date fell between March and December 2020, earlier than the US Alpha, Beta and Delta variants. The sample was CD4+ T cells from blood, cultured in vitro. The source of this sequence is a human donor who had recovered from COVID-19.

This CDR3 is CASSVQSTAGYGYTF. In DNA form, the CDR3 reads TGTGCCAGCAGCGTCCAGTCGACAGCGGGCTATGGCTACACCTTC. The chain has TRBV7-2 and TRBJ1-2; the D gene is possibly TRBD1 (5 bases). Looked up from germline, CDR1 is SGHTA and CDR2 is FQGNSA. The V end lost 5 bases, the J end lost 4 bases, and 17 bases lay between the germline ends. This CDR3 comprises 15 residues.